What follows are 14 T cell receptor beta chains derived from one specimen sequenced in a study of T cells in Graves' hyperthyroidism and ophthalmopathy (dated by TCRdb to the late 2010s). Library preparation was by multiplex PCR. The sequencer was an Illumina HiSeq 2000. The TCR beta CDR3 regions were amplified from RNA transcripts. For the first round of RT-PCR on the TCR CDR3, the HTBI primer set was used together with the Qiagen OneStep RT-PCR kit. The public reads were reprocessed in TCRdb via fastp at Q25 and MiXCR, keeping in-frame beta chains. Under each unique CDR3 protein, matching rows form one entry showing the most common genes and DNA. For this sample there are about 350,000 distinct CDR3 sequences; 12% to 15% appear just once. The ten biggest clones cover about 21% of the sample. The sequenced sample consisted of blood. The source of these receptors is a woman aged 55-69 years with Graves' ophthalmopathy.

The chain couples TRBV5-4 to TRBJ2-3; 12 bases line up with TRBD1. CDR3 size: 17 residues. After removal of 4 bases from V and 4 bases from J, the junction contained 10 bases not matched to a gene. Germline V gene sequence: CDR1 SGHNT, CDR2 YYREEE (reference sequence). CDR3 protein: CASSTEPGQGASDTQYF. CDR3 nucleotide sequence: TGTGCCAGCAGCACAGAACCGGGACAGGGGGCTTCAGATACGCAGTATTTT.

The sample holds many counts of this clonotype. CDR3 in DNA: TGCAGTGCTTCCCCCGACTATACGAACACCGGGGAGCTGTTTTTT. Residues: CSASPDYTNTGELFF. This sequence joins TRBV20-1 and TRBJ2-2, with D perhaps matching TRBD2 (5 bases). The CDR3 is 15 residues long. Trimming pared 5 bases from V and 0 bases from J, leaving 13 bases between. Germline assignment: CDR1 DFQATT and CDR2 SNEGSKA (reference sequence).

This rearrangement joins TRBV5-1 to TRBJ2-1; 9 bases map to TRBD2. The CDR3 consists of 17 residues. The ends lost 3 bases at V and 0 bases at J; junction bases unmatched: 7. Germline V gene lookup returns CDR1 SGHRS and CDR2 YFSETQ. The CDR3 region is CASSSRLAVDSYNEQFF. CDR3 DNA: TGCGCCAGCAGCTCACGACTAGCGGTTGACTCCTACAATGAGCAGTTCTTC.

This clonotype was counted at least ten times. The rearrangement uses TRBV20-1 and TRBJ2-4, with 8 bases matching TRBD1. Germline CDR1 is DFQATT and CDR2 is SNEGSKA (reference sequence). CDR3 length equals 13 residues. V lost 5 bases, J lost 8 bases, and 8 bases stayed unmatched. CDR3 amino acids: CSAPGQGGDIQYF. Here the CDR3 DNA reads TGCAGTGCTCCCGGACAGGGCGGGGACATTCAGTACTTC.

This clonotype was recorded at least ten times. CDR3 nucleotides: TGCAGTGCTAGTCTGGTAGATACGCAGTATTTT. Translated, it gives CSASLVDTQYF. This sequence joins TRBV20-1 and TRBJ2-3; no definite D call. CDR1 is DFQATT and CDR2 is SNEGSKA in the germline V gene (reference sequence). CDR3 length equals 11 residues. Trimming left V 3 bases short and J 5 bases short, with 6 bases between.

This clonotype was counted ten times or more. The chain has TRBV2 and TRBJ2-2, with TRBD2 matching 9 bases. The V gene end was trimmed by 5 bases and the J gene end by 2 bases; junction bases not matched to a gene: 3. Germline values: CDR1 SNHLY, CDR2 FYNNEI. The CDR3 runs to 15 residues. The CDR3, as DNA: TGTGCCAGCAGTAATAGCGGGGGCAACACCGGGGAGCTGTTTTTT. Protein sequence: CASSNSGGNTGELFF.

The chain employs TRBV27 and TRBJ1-6; D ambiguous. This CDR3 has 13 amino acids. V was cut by 2 bases and J by 8 bases, with 7 bases left in between. CDR1 is MNHEY and CDR2 is SMNVEV in the germline V gene (reference sequence). CDR3 protein: CASSLVGDSPLHF. The CDR3, as DNA: TGTGCCAGCAGTTTAGTAGGAGATTCACCCCTCCACTTT.

Many counts were recorded for this clonotype. In DNA form, the CDR3 reads TGTGCCAGCAGCGCCCGGCCCGGGGGGAGCAATCAGCCCCAGCATTTT. As protein: CASSARPGGSNQPQHF. The chain carries TRBV2 and TRBJ1-5; D may be TRBD1 (5 bases). V dropped 6 bases and J dropped 1 base, with 16 bases sitting between them. Germline lookup yields CDR1 SNHLY and CDR2 FYNNEI. The CDR3 spans 16 residues.

This clonotype was detected many times. This chain uses TRBV3-1 with TRBJ2-5; D is undetermined. Germline V gives CDR1 LGHDT, CDR2 YNNKEL (reference sequence). This CDR3 spans 15 amino acids. V gave up 4 bases and J gave up 2 bases, with 14 bases separating them. The CDR3 reads CASSRSRSKQETQYF. CDR3 nucleotides: TGTGCCAGCAGCCGTTCCCGATCAAAGCAAGAGACCCAGTACTTC.

This clonotype was detected many times. V is TRBV5-6 and J is TRBJ2-5; no clear D gene. This CDR3 spans 15 amino acids. The V end lost 0 bases, the J end lost 2 bases, and 11 bases lay between the germline ends. The germline CDR1 and CDR2 sequences are SGHDT and YYEEEE. The CDR3 region is CASSLDVGPQETQYF. CDR3 coding DNA: TGTGCCAGCAGCTTGGATGTCGGGCCTCAAGAGACCCAGTACTTC.

This sequence joins TRBV2 and TRBJ2-7; TRBD1 aligns across 10 bases. The germline V gene encodes CDR1 SNHLY and CDR2 FYNNEI. This CDR3 region has 15 residues. V lost 6 bases, J lost 2 bases, and 7 bases stayed unmatched. This chain's CDR3 is CASRAGTGDPYEQYF. CDR3 in DNA: TGTGCCAGCAGGGCTGGGACAGGGGACCCCTACGAGCAGTACTTC.

The chain has TRBV24-1 and TRBJ1-1; D remains ambiguous. CDR3 length equals 13 residues. In germline, CDR1 is KGHDR, CDR2 SFDVKD. Trimming stripped 4 bases from V and 5 bases from J, with 10 bases between. The CDR3 DNA reads as TGTGCCACCAGTGACCCGAGCAAGACTGAAGCTTTCTTT. Translation: CATSDPSKTEAFF.

This clonotype has ten or more counts. This sequence joins TRBV20-1 and TRBJ2-5; the match to TRBD2 covers 7 bases. The CDR3 covers 14 residues. V trimming: 1 base; J trimming: 5 bases; junction bases outside the gene matches: 7. CDR1 DFQATT and CDR2 SNEGSKA come from the germline V gene (reference sequence). In nucleotides, the CDR3 is TGCAGTGCTAGAGGGCAGCGGGGTGTGGAGACCCAGTACTTC. The encoded protein is CSARGQRGVETQYF.

The chain recombines TRBV24-1 with TRBJ2-2; D not certain. Looked up from germline, CDR1 is KGHDR and CDR2 is SFDVKD. CDR3 length: 13 amino acids. The V and J ends lost 5 bases and 8 bases respectively, with 11 bases between them. The DNA of the CDR3 is TGTGCCACCAGTGGTTCGCCGACAGGGGAGCTGTTTTTT. Its protein product is CATSGSPTGELFF.